The source of this TCR beta chain is a study of blood T cell repertoires in COVID-19. Cohort assignment relied on participant-reported clinical history. There are 16 residues in the CDR3. Trimming cost V 4 bases and J 6 bases; bases outside gene matches: 10. Germline V gene lookup returns CDR1 SGHVS and CDR2 FQNEAQ. Some clones are missing from TCRdb's copy, which holds only in-frame ones; the method was immunoSEQ multiplex PCR. The sample shows roughly 360,000 clones, around nine tenths of them seen only once. The V gene is TRBV7-8, the J gene TRBJ1-5; 9 positions match TRBD1. The TCR sequence derives from a woman aged 25 to 39 with acute COVID-19. Material: PBMCs or T cells enriched from blood (not recorded which). DNA of the CDR3: TGTGCCAGCAGCTCCAAGGACAGGGGATTGGTTCAGCCCCAGCATTTT. It translates to CASSSKDRGLVQPQHF. The full variable domain, in which reference TRBV7-8 and TRBJ1-5 provide the parts outside the CDR3, is GAGVSQSPRYKVAKRGQDVALRCDPISGHVSLFWYQQALGQGPEFLTYFQNEAQLDKSGLPSDRFFAERPEGSVSTLKIQRTQQEDSAVYLCASSSKDRGLVQPQHFGDGTRLSIL.